This T cell receptor beta chain was recovered during a study of cytomegalovirus exposure and HLA in healthy donors (dated by TCRdb to 2016 to 2017). For context, the study as a whole: An earlier analysis of 587 of the donors reported over 250 Gb of sequence data and around 120 million unique TCR beta sequences obtained from some 200 million T cells. An early release that covered roughly 600 HLA-typed donors contained about 300 gigabases of sequencing data and tens of millions of unique TCR sequences. Of the 398 genotyped donors, approximately 80% fell in the genetic ancestry cluster associated with self-reported Caucasian donors. The study was designed to test whether signatures of past pathogen exposure could be identified by cataloging public T cell receptors. The study profiled the T cell repertoires of hundreds of subjects by immunosequencing and related them to cytomegalovirus serostatus. In addition to the first cohort of 666 subjects, a separate validation cohort of about 120 different subjects was used. High-throughput TCR immunosequencing, statistical association of individual TCRs with disease status, and machine learning were combined to predict cytomegalovirus infection status. In a later analysis, previously published TCR beta repertoires from several hundred donors were re-analyzed and high-resolution HLA genotyping was added so that TCR occurrence patterns could be studied. Rather than drawing on any new phenotypic data, the later analysis identified candidate immune exposures from TCR beta sequences and the way those sequences occurred across donors. An earlier analysis of some 600 of the donors applied high-throughput TCR beta sequencing to assess whether each TCR beta V gene segment acted as functional or pseudogenic. Donor age, sex, ethnicity and CMV serostatus were compiled together with the repertoire data. A later genetic analysis took genome-wide SNP genotypes for about 60% of the roughly 670 donors and used that subset as a discovery cohort. All discovery cohort repertoires had been generated using a single sequencing platform. Both class I and class II loci were covered by HLA typing, at four-digit resolution. The number of donors typed differed by locus, with about 629-640 for A, B, C, DRB1 and DQB1, 522 for DQA1, 600 to 610 for DPA1, and about 450 for DPB1. About 5 DR-DQ haplotypes were handled as single units for association and clustering, since linkage in the cohort was strong. Among a few hundred genotyped donors of the cohort, an average of around 240,000 unique TCR beta nucleotide sequences were sequenced per donor, roughly 20% of them non-productive.

There are 13 amino acids in the CDR3, from cysteine to phenylalanine inclusive. The entry retains the CDR3 DNA only, 39 bases that are in frame from base 1. Trimming takes 1 base off V and 5 bases off J; junction bases not matched to a gene: 0. The germline V gene supplies CDR1 SGHVS and CDR2 FNYEAQ. On this clone itself: Its antigen is currently not known. The record has no base qualities; no much larger clone is one base away. At the DNA level, this CDR3 is encoded by other sequences in the same sample as well.

In total, approximately 700 healthy bone marrow donors made up the cohort. All cohort members were sampled while nominally healthy, although unrecorded immune exposures were likely present. The donor tested CMV seronegative, placing the donor among the 350 to 400 seronegative members of the cohort. Every donor gave a peripheral blood sample, and the peripheral blood mononuclear cells from that sample were used for TCR beta sequencing. Genomic DNA extraction from the blood cell samples was performed with the Qiagen DNeasy Blood Extraction Kit. General findings and caveats noted by the study authors: In the study, 164 TCR beta chains were listed as associated with cytomegalovirus. A later genetic analysis reported fewer N-insertions in productive TCRs among donors in an Asian-associated ancestry cluster than the roughly 700-donor mean. An earlier analysis of some 590 of the donors showed that most TCR beta V segments appeared in productive rearrangements either about 90% or about 30% of the time, which broadly matched IMGT annotations. For the cohort, immune exposure information was limited to CMV serostatus. It was suggested by the authors that the approach could potentially be generalized to other disease states and immunological phenotypes. Correlated functional status among segregating V segments might reflect linkage disequilibrium, but an unknown experimental factor could not be ruled out. Most TCR sequences were observed very rarely across donors, whereas some public TCRs were present in many individuals. Sequencing depth was assumed to be roughly uniform across donors in the presence/absence analyses, though that assumption may not hold. Compared with equally common non-associated chains, HLA-associated TCR beta chains in a later analysis were more clonally expanded and had lower generation probabilities. A later analysis associated 15,000 to 20,000 TCR beta sequences with specific HLA alleles at a false discovery rate of 0.05. In a later analysis, most CMV-associated TCR beta chains were found to appear HLA-restricted, with HLA associations seemingly driven largely by CMV exposure. When HLA alleles, especially DR and DQ, strongly co-occurred, attributing TCR associations to individual alleles was difficult. Because HLA typing was missing for some donors at each locus, association tests included only the typed subset. The classifier was reported to diagnose cytomegalovirus status with high specificity and sensitivity in both the original cohort and the validation cohort. An association between a missense DCLRE1C variant and V-gene and J-gene trimming of TCR beta chains was found in a later genetic analysis and replicated in an independent cohort. A further reported finding was that TCR beta sequences accurately predicted the HLA-A and HLA-B alleles for most subjects in the first cohort. According to a later analysis, TCR association rates differed among HLA loci, with DRB1 alleles showing the most associated TCRs and HLA-C alleles showing the fewest. Some IMGT-functional V segments, including TRBV6-2 and TRBV6-3, could not be distinguished by the 87-base-pair reads and were therefore excluded. The earlier analysis of nearly 600 of the donors excluded 15 to 20 rarely observed V segments, including chromosome 9 orphons, because counts were too low. A cluster of highly shared sequence variants was judged likely to be a technical artifact of the sequencing pipeline. Only TCR beta chains were sequenced in this cohort, and the absence of alpha or paired-chain data limited detectable features. In vitro tests confirmed that a few of the cytomegalovirus-associated TCR beta chains recognize cytomegalovirus antigens. According to a later analysis, parvovirus B19, influenza, CMV and Epstein-Barr virus appeared linked to several top co-occurrence clusters.

The library was built by means of the immunoSEQ multiplex PCR assay. A mixture of 60 forward primers for TCR Vbeta segments and 13 reverse primers for TCR Jbeta segments was used in the multiplex PCR. A multiplex PCR assay on genomic DNA amplified the CDR3 region of rearranged TCR beta genes. Amplified TCR beta libraries were sequenced as 87-base-pair reads on the Illumina HiSeq System. Per the original workflow: Across the roughly 640 repertoires, a later analysis counted tens of millions of unique TCR beta chains, roughly 11 million of which were shared by at least two donors. Raw reads were error-corrected and collapsed into unique sequences by a nearest-neighbor algorithm in which closely related sequences were merged to remove PCR and sequencing errors. CDR3 sequences were aligned to IMGT reference sequences to assign V, D and J gene segments. For a sequence to be retained, a match of at least six nucleotides to both a V gene segment and a J gene segment was required. A rearrangement counted as productive if the CDR3 had no stop codons and remained in frame with V and J, and every other rearrangement counted as non-productive. Following IMGT convention, CDR3 was defined as the stretch from the second conserved V-encoded cysteine up to the conserved J-encoded phenylalanine. In an earlier analysis of roughly 580 of the donors, sequences lacking an unambiguous match to a single V gene segment were excluded. An earlier analysis of a few hundred of the donors called V segments functional above 56.7% productive rearrangements and segregating when the between-donor standard deviation exceeded 5%. A statistical classification framework was built to diagnose cytomegalovirus status from the catalog of TCR beta chain sequences. In a later analysis, V and J genes were assigned by comparing TCR nucleotide sequences against IMGT/GENE-DB human TR gene sequences. The TCRdist pipeline was used in a later analysis to assign CDR3 sequences and most-parsimonious VDJ recombination scenarios. In a later analysis, each TCR beta chain was defined by its CDR3 amino acid sequence together with its V-gene family, and reads without a unique V-gene family were excluded. In a later analysis, 450 to 600 highly shared, low-generation-probability nucleotide sequences were removed to address suspected cross-contamination and a sequencing artifact. A later analysis calculated a clonal expansion index for each public chain from normalized within-repertoire ranks of inferred template counts. In a later analysis, generation probabilities were computed using a VDJ recombination model fitted to out-of-frame rearrangements, and the results were checked against IGoR. In a later analysis, TCR-TCR, TCR-HLA and TCR-CMV co-occurrence was scored with hypergeometric tests, and a repertoire-size bias correction was applied to TCR pairs. In a later analysis, false discovery rates were estimated by permuting HLA or CMV assignments 20 times. A later analysis grouped co-occurring TCRs with DBSCAN, adding TCRdist sequence similarity when clustering within HLA-allele-positive subsets. Co-occurrence clustering excluded repertoires with fewer than 30,000 or more than 120,000 public chains, plus five with anomalous nucleotide sharing. The immuneACCESS repertoire file appears here via TCRdb, limited to in-frame rearrangements. These files lack a portion of the clones; in checked studies, under half of the deficit traces to unresolved V genes, and the cause of the others is not known. The DNA gave D and trimming, while V, J and clone size come from that table. Here the sample has some 180,000 clones; 65% to 90% occur a single time. The top ten clones comprise around 2.3% of the sample.

The chain is made from TRBV7-6 and TRBJ1-1; the central 8 bases match TRBD1. Sequenced sample: PBMCs. This TCR was recovered from a male donor in good health and CMV-seronegative. The DNA sequence reads TGTGCCAGCAGCTTAGGACAGGGGACTGAAGCTTTCTTT. Protein translation: CASSLGQGTEAFF. Reference TRBV7-6 and TRBJ1-1 genes cover what lies past the CDR3, so the full variable domain is GAGVSQSPRYKVTKRGQDVALRCDPISGHVSLYWYRQALGQGPEFLTYFNYEAQQDKSGLPNDRFSAERPEGSISTLTIQRTEQRDSAMYRCASSLGQGTEAFFGQGTRLTVV.